This T cell receptor (beta chain) was identified during a study of CD8 T cells in Susac syndrome. A quantity of about 0.5 to 1 ug RNA underwent reverse transcription using random hexamers. With immunoSEQ multiplex PCR, TCR beta CDR3 was amplified across 54 Vbeta and 13 Jbeta. TCRdb itself ran the immunoSEQ multiplex PCR reads through MiXCR, one entry per CDR3 protein. The sample holds roughly 130,000 distinct CDR3 sequences, roughly 96% seen once. J gave up 5 bases and V 4 bases, and 7 bases lay outside the gene matches. This CDR3 region has 14 residues. Germline V gene lookup returns CDR1 SGHNT and CDR2 YYREEE (reference sequence).

This rearrangement joins TRBV5-4 to TRBJ2-5; 8 nucleotides align to TRBD1. This sequence originates from a human donor in good health. The sequencing input was CD4+ T cells from PBMCs. Written as DNA, the CDR3 is TGTGCCAGCAGCATCCGGACAGGGTTGGAGACCCAGTACTTC. Encoded protein: CASSIRTGLETQYF.